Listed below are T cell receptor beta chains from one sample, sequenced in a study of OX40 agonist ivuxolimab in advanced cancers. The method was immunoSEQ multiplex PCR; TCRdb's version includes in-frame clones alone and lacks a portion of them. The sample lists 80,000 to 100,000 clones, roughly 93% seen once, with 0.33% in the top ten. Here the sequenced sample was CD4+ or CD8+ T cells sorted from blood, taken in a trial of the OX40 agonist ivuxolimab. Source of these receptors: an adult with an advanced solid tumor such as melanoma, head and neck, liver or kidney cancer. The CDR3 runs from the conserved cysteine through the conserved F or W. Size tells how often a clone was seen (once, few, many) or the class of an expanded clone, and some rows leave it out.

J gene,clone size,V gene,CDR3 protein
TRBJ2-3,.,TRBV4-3,CASSQEGKPTDTQYF
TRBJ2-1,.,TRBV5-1,CASSSAGDIYNEQFF
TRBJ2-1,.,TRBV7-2,CASSSGTSGRGSYNEQFF
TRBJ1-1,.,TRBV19,CASRNRGNTEAFF
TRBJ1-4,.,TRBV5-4,CASRRDNEKLFF
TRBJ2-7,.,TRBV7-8,CASSLRPSTGSELYEQYF
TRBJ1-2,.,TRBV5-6,CASSARPANYGYTF
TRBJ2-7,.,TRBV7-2,CASSLRGGSDRYYEQYF
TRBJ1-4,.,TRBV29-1,CSVAPGATYEKLFF
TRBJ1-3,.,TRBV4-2,CASSQASGTGYAGNTIYF
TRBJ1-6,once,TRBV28,CASSLSGQGASPLHF
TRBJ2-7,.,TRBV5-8,CASSLGRRVYEQYF
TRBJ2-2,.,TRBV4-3,CASSQDRGNTGELFF
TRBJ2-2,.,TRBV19,CATRSSGLTGELFF
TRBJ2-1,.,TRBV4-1,CASSQDRTPLVQFF
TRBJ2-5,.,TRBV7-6,CASSLLRGETQYF
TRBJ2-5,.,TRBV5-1,CASSLGGAGQETQYF
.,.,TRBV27,CASSRTGGTYEQYF
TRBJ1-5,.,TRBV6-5,CASRRGQQSVGQHF
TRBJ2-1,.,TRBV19,CASTRTSGTHNEQFF
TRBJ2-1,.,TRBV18,CASSPTQVGDEQFF
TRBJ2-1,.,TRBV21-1,CASSKGTSGKSGEQFF
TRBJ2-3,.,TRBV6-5,CASRAPVPDTQYF
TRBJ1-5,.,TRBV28,CASSRSRRGSNQPQHF
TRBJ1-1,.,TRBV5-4,CASSSFEREAFF
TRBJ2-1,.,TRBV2,CASSSTSGHEQFF
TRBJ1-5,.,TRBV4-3,CASSQDGYYRGRVQPQHF
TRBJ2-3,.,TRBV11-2,CASSLSRGFTDTQYF
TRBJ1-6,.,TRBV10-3,CAIRGQKNSPLHF
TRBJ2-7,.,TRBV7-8,CASSPGQGVYEQYF
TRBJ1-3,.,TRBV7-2,CASSLAGTGGSGNTIYF